This note documents a single T cell receptor beta chain sequence. The antigen remains undetermined. The data originate from a study of T cell responses to AZD1222 COVID-19 vaccine. Whole-study results and caveats: Breadth and depth of Spike-specific TCRs rose after two AZD1222 doses.

Profiled with immunoSEQ multiplex PCR; TCRdb holds only in-frame clones, not every one. This table has 150,000 to 200,000 clones, 85% to 90% appearing once. Looked up from germline, CDR1 is WSHSY and CDR2 is SAAADI. CDR3 length: 15 residues. V shed 6 bases and J shed 4 bases, with 15 bases lying between them. The TCR sequence derives from an adult who received the MenACWY meningococcal vaccine as a control. The genes are TRBV10-2 and TRBJ2-2, with a tentative D call TRBD2 (6 bases). The material was peripheral blood, obtained 28 days after the second dose of the MenACWY control vaccine. CDR3 DNA sequence: TGCGCCAGCAGCCGGCGGGACGGATTCACCGGGGAGCTGTTTTTT. Its protein product is CASSRRDGFTGELFF.